A selection of T cell receptor beta chains follows, all from one sample in a study of T cell changes during pregnancy in multiple sclerosis. Profiling relied on immunoSEQ multiplex PCR, and the TCRdb table lists in-frame clones only, not all of them. This sample has about 70,000 clones, with about 90% found just once. The sequencing used CD4+ T cells from peripheral blood mononuclear cells, collected after pregnancy. The receptors derive from a female donor with multiple sclerosis, enrolled in a pregnancy study. Both conserved end residues are part of each CDR3.

>TRBJ1-5|TRBV27
CASSLTPQGNQPQHF
>TRBJ1-3|TRBV5-1
CASSLGQTFIGNTIYF
>TRBJ2-1|TRBV28
CASSQIAGLSYNEQFF
>TRBJ2-7|TRBV7-9
CASSPSTGIYEQYF
>TRBJ2-7|TRBV5-5
CASSFATPGISYEQYF
>TRBJ2-7|TRBV6-1
CASSGGTSLTYEQYF
>TRBJ2-5|TRBV5-1
CASSFQAGGQETQYF
>TRBJ2-1|TRBV6-1
CASSEGGERQFF
>TRBJ2-1|TRBV9
CASSVVGGVEGPENEQFF
>TRBJ2-3|TRBV5-4
CASNRGEDTQYF
>TRBJ1-5|TRBV19
CASSIGQSNSNQPQHF
>TRBJ1-5|TRBV7-2
CASSLGQDSNQPQHF
>TRBJ1-1|TRBV15
CATSSPQPLNTEAFF
>TRBJ1-2|TRBV5-5
CASSLGQGATTGYTF
>TRBJ1-1|TRBV5-6
CASSPGVAEAFF
>TRBJ2-7|TRBV29-1
CSARTTGPYEQYF
>TRBJ1-5|TRBV27
CASSAFGQRNQPQHF
>TRBJ1-2|TRBV28
CASHPNRVGYGYTF
>TRBJ2-5|TRBV7-8
CASSPRPGIQETQYF
>TRBJ1-5|TRBV6-5
CASSSLGGGHQPQHF
>TRBJ1-4|TRBV30
CAWSQTGTPHNEKLFF
>TRBJ2-2|TRBV15
CATKSRNTGELFF
>TRBJ2-5|TRBV18
CASSPLDRGETQYF
>TRBJ1-3|TRBV7-3
CASSLNGGGGSTIYF
>TRBJ2-7|TRBV15
CATSRELTGGSYEQYF
>TRBJ1-1|TRBV5-1
CASSEGGPTEAFF
>TRBJ2-7|TRBV27
CASRGSGGSYEQYF
>TRBJ2-7|TRBV5-6
CASSLGGTGGNEQYF
>TRBJ2-1|TRBV5-1
CASSSPSGSYNEQFF
>TRBJ2-1|TRBV7-3
CASSSTPGQGNEQFF
>TRBJ1-1|TRBV5-1
CASSLARGANTEAFF